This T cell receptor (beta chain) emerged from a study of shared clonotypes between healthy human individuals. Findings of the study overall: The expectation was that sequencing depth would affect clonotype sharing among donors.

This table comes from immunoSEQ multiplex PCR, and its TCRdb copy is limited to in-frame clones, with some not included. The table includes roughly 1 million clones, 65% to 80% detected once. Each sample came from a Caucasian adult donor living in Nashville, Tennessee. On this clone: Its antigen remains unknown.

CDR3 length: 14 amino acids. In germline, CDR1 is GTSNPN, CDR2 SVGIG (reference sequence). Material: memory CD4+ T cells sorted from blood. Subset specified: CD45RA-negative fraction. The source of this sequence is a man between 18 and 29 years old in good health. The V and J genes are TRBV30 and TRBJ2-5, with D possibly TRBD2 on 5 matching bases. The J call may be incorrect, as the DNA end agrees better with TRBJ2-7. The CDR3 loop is CAWSWRASSYEQYF. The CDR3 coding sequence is TGTGCCTGGAGTTGGCGGGCCTCCTCCTACGAGCAGTACTTC.